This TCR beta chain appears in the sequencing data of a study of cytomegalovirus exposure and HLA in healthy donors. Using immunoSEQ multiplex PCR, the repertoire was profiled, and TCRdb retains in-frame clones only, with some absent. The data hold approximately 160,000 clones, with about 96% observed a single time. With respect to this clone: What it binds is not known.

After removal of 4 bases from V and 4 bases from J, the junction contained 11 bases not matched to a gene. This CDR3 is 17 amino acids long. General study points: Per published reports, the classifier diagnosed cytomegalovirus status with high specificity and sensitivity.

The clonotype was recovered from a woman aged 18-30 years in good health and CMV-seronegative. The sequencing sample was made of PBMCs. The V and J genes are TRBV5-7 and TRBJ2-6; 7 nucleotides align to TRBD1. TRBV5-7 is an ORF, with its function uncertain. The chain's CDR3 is CASSAIMTGSGANVLTF. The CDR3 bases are TGTGCCAGCAGCGCTATAATGACAGGGTCCGGGGCCAACGTCCTGACTTTC.